One sample yielded the 26 T cell receptor beta chains listed below, sequenced in a study of shared clonotypes between healthy human individuals. The protocol was immunoSEQ multiplex PCR, while the TCRdb copy is restricted to in-frame clones and leaves out a portion. The sample has 2 million to 2.5 million clones; approximately 95% are singletons. The specimen sequenced was naive CD4+ T cells from PBMCs. Stated subset: CD45RA+ positively selected. These receptor sequences come from a man between 18 and 35 years old in good health. Some clones in this sample may be carry-over from other donors' samples.

This chain joins TRBV9 and TRBJ2-5; TRBD2 aligns across 9 bases. Germline V gives CDR1 SGDLS, CDR2 YYNGEE. V shed 6 bases, J shed 4 bases, and the junction held 13 bases outside the gene matches. This CDR3 contains 16 residues. The CDR3: CASNTRGGGAGETQYF. The DNA for the CDR3 is TGTGCCAGCAACACCAGAGGCGGGGGGGCCGGAGAGACCCAGTACTTC. The full variable domain, in which reference TRBV9 and TRBJ2-5 provide the parts outside the CDR3, is DSGVTQTPKHLITATGQRVTLRCSPRSGDLSVYWYQQSLDQGLQFLIQYYNGEERAKGNILERFSAQQFPDLHSELNLSSLELGDSALYFCASNTRGGGAGETQYFGPGTRLLVL.

This clone has just one count. The chain has TRBV5-1 and TRBJ2-1; TRBD2 aligns across 11 bases. V dropped 2 bases and J dropped 8; count of bases not matched to a gene: 6. CDR1 SGHRS and CDR2 YFSETQ come from the germline V gene. The CDR3 length is 15 residues. CDR3 sequence reads: CASSLTSGSRHEQFF. CDR3 nucleotide sequence: TGCGCCAGCAGCTTAACTAGCGGGAGTCGGCATGAGCAGTTCTTC. Together with reference TRBV5-1 and TRBJ2-1, the CDR3 gives the full variable domain: KAGVTQTPRYLIKTRGQQVTLSCSPISGHRSVSWYQQTPGQGLQFLFEYFSETQRNKGNFPGRFSGRQFSNSRSEMNVSTLELGDSALYLCASSLTSGSRHEQFFGPGTRLTVL.

This chain uses TRBV19 with TRBJ1-1; D is uncertain. The CDR3 runs to 15 residues. Trimming cost V 5 bases and J 4 bases, with 17 bases left between them. The germline gives CDR1 LNHDA, CDR2 SQIVND (reference sequence). Here the CDR3 DNA reads TGTGCCAGTAGTGACTATTATGGAGGGCCCACTGAAGCTTTCTTT. As protein: CASSDYYGGPTEAFF.

The chain is built from TRBV12-5 and TRBJ2-5; D is perhaps TRBD2 (5 bases). Trimming shortened V by 1 base and J by 1 base, and 13 bases separated the two germline ends. CDR3 length equals 16 residues. Germline loops: CDR1 LGHNT, CDR2 FRNRAP. The CDR3 DNA follows: TGTGCTAGTGGTTTGGGGTCGCGGGCATTCCAAGAGACCCAGTACTTC. The encoded protein is CASGLGSRAFQETQYF.

This sequence joins TRBV5-4 and TRBJ2-1; 10 bases match TRBD1. CDR3 length equals 14 residues. Germline CDR1 reads SGHNT; CDR2 reads YYREEE (reference sequence). V was pared by 0 bases and J by 9 bases, with 3 bases of the junction left unmatched. Here the CDR3 reads CASSLVRDRGEQFF. CDR3 bases: TGTGCCAGCAGCTTGGTCCGGGACAGGGGTGAGCAGTTCTTC. Supplemented by reference TRBV5-4 and TRBJ2-1, the full variable domain reads ETGVTQSPTHLIKTRGQQVTLRCSSQSGHNTVSWYQQALGQGPQFIFQYYREEENGRGNFPPRFSGLQFPNYSSELNVNALELDDSALYLCASSLVRDRGEQFFGPGTRLTVL.

The chain links TRBV2 to TRBJ1-2; 11 bases line up with TRBD1. Germline-derived CDR1 and CDR2 are SNHLY and FYNNEI. The J segment lost 7 bases and the V segment lost 6 bases, leaving 4 bases of the junction unmatched. The CDR3 totals 13 residues. CDR3 protein: CASSGQGAFGYTF. CDR3 in DNA: TGTGCCAGCAGCGGACAGGGGGCCTTTGGCTACACCTTC.

The gene calls are TRBV5-1 and TRBJ2-1; D is undetermined. From germline, CDR1 is SGHRS and CDR2 YFSETQ. This CDR3 comprises 11 residues. V shed 3 bases and J shed 10 bases, with 8 bases lying between them. The CDR3 DNA reads as TGCGCCAGCAGCTCCTCTGCCGAGCAGTTCTTC. Its translation: CASSSSAEQFF.

V gene TRBV6-4 combines with J gene TRBJ2-1; 7 bases map to TRBD1. Germline CDR1 is MRHNA and CDR2 is SNTAGT. Trimming at V came to 1 base and at J to 7 bases, leaving 7 bases not matched to a gene. The CDR3 sequence is 15 residues long. CDR3 nucleotides: TGTGCCAGCAGTGACTACAGGGGAGACTGGAATGAGCAGTTCTTC. Protein product: CASSDYRGDWNEQFF.

The chain carries TRBV7-9 and TRBJ2-1, with 7 bases matching TRBD2. CDR3 length: 15 amino acids. From germline, CDR1 is SEHNR and CDR2 FQNEAQ (reference sequence). V gave up 1 base and J gave up 3 bases; unmatched junction bases: 3. CDR3 DNA sequence: TGTGCCAGCAGCTTAGTTGCGGGGGACTACAATGAGCAGTTCTTC. This codes for CASSLVAGDYNEQFF.

The V call is TRBV4-2, the J call TRBJ1-5; D remains ambiguous. Trimming shortened V by 4 bases and J by 0 bases, and 10 bases separated the two germline ends. The CDR3 contains 15 residues. Germline loops: CDR1 LGHNA, CDR2 YNFKEQ. CDR3 bases: TGTGCCAGCAGCCTTAATCTTCATAGCAATCAGCCCCAGCATTTT. Translating it yields CASSLNLHSNQPQHF.

This clone was detected only once. V is TRBV9 and J is TRBJ2-2; TRBD2 agrees at 11 bases. The CDR3 runs 16 residues. The V gene end was trimmed by 2 bases and the J gene end by 7 bases; junction bases not matched to a gene: 7. Germline V gives CDR1 SGDLS, CDR2 YYNGEE. The CDR3 here is CASSVLSGRGGGELFF. For the CDR3, the DNA is TGTGCCAGCAGCGTGCTTAGCGGGAGGGGAGGCGGGGAGCTGTTTTTT.

This clone was picked up one time. This chain connects TRBV30 to TRBJ2-2; 8 bases are shared with TRBD2. Germline loops: CDR1 GTSNPN, CDR2 SVGIG (reference sequence). CDR3 length equals 13 residues. DNA of the CDR3: TGTGCTAGGGGCGGGAGGAGGACCGGGGAGCTGTTTTTT. It specifies CARGGRRTGELFF.

V is TRBV28 and J is TRBJ1-1, with unresolved D. The length of the CDR3 is 15 residues. V lost 4 bases and J 0 bases, leaving 12 bases between the germline ends. Germline V gene sequence: CDR1 MDHEN, CDR2 SYDVKM. Written as DNA, the CDR3 is TGTGCCAGCAGTTCCCCGACAAGTATGAACACTGAAGCTTTCTTT. Translation gives CASSSPTSMNTEAFF.

A single count supports this clone. The chain couples TRBV28 to TRBJ2-1; TRBD1 agrees at 10 bases. Trimming removed 6 bases from V and 15 bases from J; junction bases left unmatched: 5. The CDR3 has 11 residues. The germline gives CDR1 MDHEN, CDR2 SYDVKM. CDR3 sequence (DNA): TGTGCCAGCAGCCGACAGGGGGCACCGTTCTTC. Translation gives CASSRQGAPFF.

A remark on this clone: Other DNA sequences in this specimen translate into the identical CDR3. The chain links TRBV18 to TRBJ1-2; D unclear. The V and J ends lost 0 bases and 4 bases respectively, with 6 bases between them. Germline V gene lookup returns CDR1 KGHSH and CDR2 LQKENI. This CDR3 has 13 residues. CDR3: CASSPPGSYGYTF. CDR3 sequence (DNA): TGTGCCAGCTCACCACCGGGGTCCTATGGCTACACCTTC.

This chain uses TRBV7-2 with TRBJ1-4; D unclear. The germline V and J ends were trimmed by 6 bases and 3 bases, with 11 bases remaining between them. Germline CDR1 reads SGHTA; CDR2 reads FQGNSA. CDR3 length equals 14 residues. For the CDR3, the DNA is TGTGCCAGCAGGAATGGCGGGGCTAATGAAAAACTGTTTTTT. It codes for CASRNGGANEKLFF.

This sequence joins TRBV9 and TRBJ1-3; D uncertain. The CDR3 is 15 amino acids. Germline CDR1 and CDR2: SGDLS and YYNGEE. V lost 0 bases and J lost 2, with 9 bases in between. In DNA form, the CDR3 reads TGTGCCAGCAGCGTAGAGCAGAGGGCTGGAAACACCATATATTTT. Its translation is CASSVEQRAGNTIYF.

For the CDR3, the DNA is TGTGCCAGCAGCCAGAGACAGACTAACTATGGCTACACCTTC. It yields the protein CASSQRQTNYGYTF. This chain joins TRBV14 and TRBJ1-2, with D possibly being TRBD1 (5 bases). CDR1 SGHDN and CDR2 FVKESK come from the germline V gene. Trimming removed 3 bases at V and 0 bases at J, with 8 bases between. The CDR3 length is 14 residues. The whole variable domain, filled in from reference TRBV14 and TRBJ1-2, reads EAGVTQFPSHSVIEKGQTVTLRCDPISGHDNLYWYRRVMGKEIKFLLHFVKESKQDESGMPNNRFLAERTGGTYSTLKVQPAELEDSGVYFCASSQRQTNYGYTFGSGTRLTVV.

The chain employs TRBV5-1 and TRBJ1-4, with D possibly matching TRBD1 (5 bases). CDR3 size: 15 residues. Germline-derived CDR1 and CDR2 are SGHRS and YFSETQ. With 5 bases removed from V and 4 bases from J, the gap between germline ends came to 15 bases. CDR3: CASRGPGLSNEKLFF. The DNA for the CDR3 is TGCGCCAGCAGGGGGCCGGGACTGAGTAATGAAAAACTGTTTTTT.

The chain combines TRBV9 with TRBJ2-2; 7 nucleotides line up with TRBD2. The V gene's germline CDR1 is SGDLS and CDR2 YYNGEE. V lost 7 bases, J lost 6 bases, and 9 bases stayed unmatched. The CDR3 has 14 residues. The CDR3 region has the DNA TGTGCCAGCCAGGGAGGGAGAGCCCCCGGGGAGCTGTTTTTT. It codes for CASQGGRAPGELFF.

The V gene is TRBV4-3, the J gene TRBJ2-1; no definite D call. This CDR3 spans 14 amino acids. Germline assignment: CDR1 LGHNA and CDR2 YSLEER. The V gene lost 0 bases and the J gene lost 7 bases, with 10 bases spanning the gap. As DNA, the CDR3 is TGCGCCAGCAGCCAAGATAGTCCAGGAAATGAGCAGTTCTTC. This gives the protein CASSQDSPGNEQFF.

The chain combines TRBV5-4 with TRBJ1-4, with TRBD1 identical over 7 bases. Germline trimming cut 4 bases from V and 8 bases from J; bases unmatched to any gene: 11. Per the germline V gene, CDR1 is SGHNT and CDR2 is YYREEE (reference sequence). CDR3 length equals 15 residues. The CDR3, as DNA: TGTGCCAGCAGCACTGGACAGGAGCCGGGCGAAAAACTGTTTTTT. It translates to CASSTGQEPGEKLFF.

Details on this clone: One junction end disagrees with the germline gene, perhaps due to a read error. The chain carries TRBV28 and TRBJ1-5; TRBD1 might be the D (5 bases). The CDR3 has 16 amino acids. Germline CDR1 is MDHEN and CDR2 is SYDVKM. The CDR3 region is CASSLWGERGNQPQHF. The CDR3 DNA is TGTGCCAGCAGTCTATGGGGGGAGAGGGGCAATCAGCCCCAGCATTTT.

Concerning this clone itself: Other DNA sequences from this sample encode an identical CDR3 as well. The genes are TRBV18 and TRBJ2-2; D gene ambiguous. The germline V gene encodes CDR1 KGHSH and CDR2 LQKENI. With 1 base removed from V and 1 base from J, the gap between germline ends came to 7 bases. There are 15 residues in the CDR3. The chain's CDR3 is CASSPLGKNTGELFF. The CDR3 nucleotides read TGTGCCAGCTCACCACTGGGGAAGAACACCGGGGAGCTGTTTTTT.

V is TRBV10-3 and J is TRBJ2-1, with 9 bases matching TRBD1. The CDR3 extends over 16 amino acids. After removal of 2 bases from V and 4 bases from J, the junction contained 6 bases not matched to a gene. From germline, CDR1 is ENHRY and CDR2 SYGVKD. The CDR3 sequence is CAISEEGTGLYNEQFF. The CDR3 coding sequence is TGTGCCATCAGTGAGGAGGGGACAGGGTTATACAATGAGCAGTTCTTC.

The V and J genes are TRBV2 and TRBJ2-2; 14 bases fit TRBD2. V was clipped by 1 base and J by 3 bases; unmatched bases: 1. Germline loops: CDR1 SNHLY, CDR2 FYNNEI. The CDR3 covers 17 residues. CDR3 nucleotide sequence: TGTGCCAGCAGTGAAGGGGGACTAGCGGGAGACACCGGGGAGCTGTTTTTT. It translates to CASSEGGLAGDTGELFF.